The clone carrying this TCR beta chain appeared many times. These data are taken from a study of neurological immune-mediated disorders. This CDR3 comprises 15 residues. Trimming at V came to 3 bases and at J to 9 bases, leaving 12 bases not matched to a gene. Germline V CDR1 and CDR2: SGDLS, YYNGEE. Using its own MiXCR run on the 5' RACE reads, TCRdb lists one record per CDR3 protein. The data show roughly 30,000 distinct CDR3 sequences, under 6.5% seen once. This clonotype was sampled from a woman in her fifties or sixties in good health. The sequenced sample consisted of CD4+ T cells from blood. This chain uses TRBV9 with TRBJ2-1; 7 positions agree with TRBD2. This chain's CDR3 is CASSETSSPGGEQFF. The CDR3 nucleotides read TGTGCCAGCAGCGAGACTAGCTCTCCGGGCGGTGAGCAGTTCTTC.